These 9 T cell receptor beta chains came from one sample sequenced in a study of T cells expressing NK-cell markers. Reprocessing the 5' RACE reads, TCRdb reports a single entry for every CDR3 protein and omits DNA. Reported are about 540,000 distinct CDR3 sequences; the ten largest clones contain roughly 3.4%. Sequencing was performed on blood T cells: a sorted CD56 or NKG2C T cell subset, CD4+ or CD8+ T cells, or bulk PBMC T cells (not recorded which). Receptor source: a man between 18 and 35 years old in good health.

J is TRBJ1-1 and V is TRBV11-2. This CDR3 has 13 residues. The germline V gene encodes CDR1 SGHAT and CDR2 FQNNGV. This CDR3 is CASSLDGSQGAFF.

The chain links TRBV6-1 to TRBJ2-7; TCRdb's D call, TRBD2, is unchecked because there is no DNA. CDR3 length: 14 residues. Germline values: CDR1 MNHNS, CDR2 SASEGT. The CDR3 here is CASSQPGALYEQYF.

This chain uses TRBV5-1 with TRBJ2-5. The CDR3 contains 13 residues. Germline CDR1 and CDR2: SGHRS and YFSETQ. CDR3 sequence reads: CASSLVTQETQYF.

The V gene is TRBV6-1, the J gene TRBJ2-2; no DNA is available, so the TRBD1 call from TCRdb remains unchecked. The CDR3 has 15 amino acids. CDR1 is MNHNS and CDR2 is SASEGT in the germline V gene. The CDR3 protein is CASSVGTGGSGELFF.

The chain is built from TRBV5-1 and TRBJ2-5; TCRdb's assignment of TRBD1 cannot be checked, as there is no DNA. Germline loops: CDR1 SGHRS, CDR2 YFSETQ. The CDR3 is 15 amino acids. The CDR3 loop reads CASSSKTGVRETQYF.

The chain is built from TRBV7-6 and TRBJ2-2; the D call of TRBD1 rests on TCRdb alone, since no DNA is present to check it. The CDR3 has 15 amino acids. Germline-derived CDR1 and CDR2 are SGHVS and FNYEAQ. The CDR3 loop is CASSPLHTNTGELFF. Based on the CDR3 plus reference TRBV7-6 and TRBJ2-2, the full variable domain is GAGVSQSPRYKVTKRGQDVALRCDPISGHVSLYWYRQALGQGPEFLTYFNYEAQQDKSGLPNDRFSAERPEGSISTLTIQRTEQRDSAMYRCASSPLHTNTGELFFGEGSRLTVL.

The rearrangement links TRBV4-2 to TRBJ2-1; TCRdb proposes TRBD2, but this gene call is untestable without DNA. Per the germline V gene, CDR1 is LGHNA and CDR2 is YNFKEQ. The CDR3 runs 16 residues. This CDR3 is CASSQDGGLSYNEQFF.

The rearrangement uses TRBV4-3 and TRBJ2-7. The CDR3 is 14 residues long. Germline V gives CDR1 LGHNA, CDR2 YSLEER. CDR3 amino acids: CASSQFSHTYEQYF.

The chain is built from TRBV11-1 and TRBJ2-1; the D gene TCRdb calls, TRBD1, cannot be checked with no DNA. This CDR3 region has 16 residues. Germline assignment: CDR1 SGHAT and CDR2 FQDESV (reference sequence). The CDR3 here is CASRPAGTGALNEQFF.